The 13 T cell receptor beta chains below come from one sample, sequenced in a study of cytomegalovirus exposure and HLA in healthy donors. The PCR ran on 60 Vbeta and 13 Jbeta primers. The protocol was immunoSEQ multiplex PCR, while the TCRdb copy is restricted to in-frame clones and leaves out a portion. The table lists about 160,000 clones, about 79% of them singletons. Material for sequencing was PBMCs. All receptors derive from a woman between 45 and 65 years old in good health and CMV-seropositive.

Of note for this clone: Within the sample, other DNA sequences also encode this same CDR3. The genes are TRBV11-2 and TRBJ1-3; 7 positions agree with TRBD1. The CDR3 totals 15 residues. Germline V gene lookup returns CDR1 SGHAT and CDR2 FQNNGV. With 1 base clipped from V and 4 bases from J, the junction kept 4 bases outside the gene matches. DNA of the CDR3: TGTGCCAGCAGCTTAGGACAGGGTGGAGGAAACACCATATATTTT. It yields the protein CASSLGQGGGNTIYF.

The chain joins TRBV6-5 to TRBJ1-6; 7 bases are a match to TRBD1. The CDR3 spans 15 residues. From germline, CDR1 is MNHEY and CDR2 SVGAGI. Germline trimming cut 6 bases from V and 9 bases from J; bases unmatched to any gene: 11. CDR3 protein: CASSLTGVQGSPLHF. The DNA of the CDR3 is TGTGCCAGCAGCCTCACAGGGGTCCAAGGTTCACCCCTCCACTTT.

This clone was detected a few times. This CDR3 is CASSRTGLAGHEQFF. DNA for the CDR3: TGTGCCAGCAGTCGAACGGGACTAGCGGGACATGAGCAGTTCTTC. This sequence joins TRBV7-8 and TRBJ2-1, with 13 positions matching TRBD2. The germline gives CDR1 SGHVS, CDR2 FQNEAQ. The CDR3 length is 15 residues. Trimming at V came to 6 bases and at J to 8 bases, leaving 7 bases not matched to a gene.

The rearrangement joins TRBV2 to TRBJ1-1, with 7 bases fitting TRBD1. Germline CDR1 and CDR2: SNHLY and FYNNEI. J was trimmed by 4 bases and V by 4 bases; bases with no gene match: 6. The CDR3 has 14 amino acids. Here the CDR3 DNA reads TGTGCCAGCAGTGGGTGGACAGGTCCCACTGAAGCTTTCTTT. Translating gives CASSGWTGPTEAFF.

The sample holds a few counts of this clone. CDR3 region: CASSPTRDRGWWTEAFF. In DNA form, the CDR3 reads TGTGCCAGCAGCCCCACCAGGGACAGGGGATGGTGGACTGAAGCTTTCTTT. V gene TRBV5-6 combines with J gene TRBJ1-1, with 10 bases identical to TRBD1. Germline V gene sequence: CDR1 SGHDT, CDR2 YYEEEE. The CDR3 length is 17 residues. Trimming took 4 bases from V and 5 from J; bases not matched to a gene: 14.

The V and J genes are TRBV6-1 and TRBJ1-5, with a possible D match to TRBD1 (5 bases). CDR3 length: 17 residues. CDR1 is MNHNS and CDR2 is SASEGT in the germline V gene. V lost 2 bases and J 0 bases, leaving 14 bases between the germline ends. The CDR3 spells CASSESSGYYSNQPQHF. DNA for the CDR3: TGTGCCAGCAGTGAATCCTCAGGGTATTATAGCAATCAGCCCCAGCATTTT.

The gene calls are TRBV7-6 and TRBJ2-5, with a weak D call TRBD2 (6 bases). Trimming removed 5 bases from V and 5 bases from J, with 12 bases in between. The CDR3 consists of 13 residues. Germline CDR1 SGHVS, CDR2 FNYEAQ. DNA of the CDR3: TGTGCCAGCAGCCAGGGAGGCGGGGAGACCCAGTACTTC. This gives the protein CASSQGGGETQYF.

The chain couples TRBV28 to TRBJ1-2, with D possibly being TRBD1 (6 bases). CDR1 and CDR2 from the germline V gene are MDHEN and SYDVKM. V lost 5 bases and J 8 bases, leaving 24 bases between the germline ends. This CDR3 is 16 amino acids long. The CDR3 is CASSPLGTDITGGYTF. The CDR3 nucleotides are TGTGCCAGCAGTCCCCTTGGAACCGATATTACAGGGGGCTACACCTTC.

A remark on this clone: This specimen includes other DNA sequences encoding the same CDR3. CDR3 residues: CSVSGGSGELFF. The CDR3, as DNA: TGCAGCGTTAGCGGGGGTTCAGGGGAGCTGTTTTTT. V and J are TRBV29-1 and TRBJ2-2; TRBD2 agrees at 8 bases. V was pared by 5 bases and J by 8 bases, with 4 bases of the junction left unmatched. The V gene's germline CDR1 is SQVTM and CDR2 ANQGSEA. The CDR3 length is 12 residues.

The chain is built from TRBV29-1 and TRBJ2-5; 10 bases map to TRBD1. V gave up 6 bases and J gave up 0 bases; unmatched junction bases: 10. Germline CDR1 is SQVTM and CDR2 is ANQGSEA. CDR3 size: 16 residues. CDR3 loop: CSVGLPGQGYQETQYF. CDR3 in DNA: TGCAGCGTGGGGCTCCCGGGACAGGGGTACCAAGAGACCCAGTACTTC.

This chain uses TRBV6-1 with TRBJ2-7, with a possible D match to TRBD2 (6 bases). This CDR3 contains 16 residues. CDR1 and CDR2 (germline): MNHNS, SASEGT. V lost 2 bases, J lost 4 bases, and 18 bases lay in between. The CDR3 here is CASSEWAGSVTYEQYF. CDR3 DNA sequence: TGTGCCAGCAGTGAATGGGCGGGATCCGTCACTTACGAGCAGTACTTC.

As concerns this clone: One end of the junction is discordant with germline, which a read error may explain. The V call is TRBV10-3, the J call TRBJ1-3, with D unresolved. This CDR3 comprises 14 residues. The germline CDR1 and CDR2 sequences are ENHRY and SYGVKD. The CDR3 region has the DNA TGTGCCAGCAGTACCCGGTCAGGTGGAAACACCATATATTTT. Translated: CASSTRSGGNTIYF.

The V gene is TRBV7-9, the J gene TRBJ1-1; D is unclear. Trimming pared 3 bases from V and 1 base from J, leaving 9 bases between. The CDR3 is made up of 14 amino acids. Germline values: CDR1 SEHNR, CDR2 FQNEAQ (reference sequence). This CDR3 is CASSFPLKNTEAFF. CDR3 sequence (DNA): TGTGCCAGCAGCTTTCCCCTTAAGAACACTGAAGCTTTCTTT.